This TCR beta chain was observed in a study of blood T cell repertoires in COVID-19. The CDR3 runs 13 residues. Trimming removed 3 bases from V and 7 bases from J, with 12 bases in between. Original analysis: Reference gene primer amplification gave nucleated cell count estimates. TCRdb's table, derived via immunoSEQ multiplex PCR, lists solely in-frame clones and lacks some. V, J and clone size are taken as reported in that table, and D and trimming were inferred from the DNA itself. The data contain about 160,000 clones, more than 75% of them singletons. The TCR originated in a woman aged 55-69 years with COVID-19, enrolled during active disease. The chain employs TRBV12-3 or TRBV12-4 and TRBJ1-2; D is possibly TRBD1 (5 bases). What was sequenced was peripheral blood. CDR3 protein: CASSFDSIFGYTF. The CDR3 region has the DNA TGTGCCAGCAGTTTTGACAGTATTTTTGGCTACACCTTC.